These 21 T cell receptor beta chains were all obtained from the same sample, sequenced in a study of siplizumab effects on memory and regulatory T cells. Sequencing was performed with immunoSEQ multiplex PCR; in TCRdb, only in-frame clones are kept and a portion is missing. Among about 63,000 clones listed, 83% were seen once. The specimen was memory CD4+ T cells sorted from blood. The receptors come from a human donor in good health.

The rearrangement links TRBV7-8 to TRBJ2-2; 7 nucleotides line up with TRBD1. The CDR3 totals 15 residues. Trimming at V came to 5 bases and at J to 1 base, leaving 4 bases not matched to a gene. From germline, CDR1 is SGHVS and CDR2 FQNEAQ. CDR3 in DNA: TGTGCCAGCAGCCCACGGGACAGGAACACCGGGGAGCTGTTTTTT. It is translated as CASSPRDRNTGELFF.

This chain links TRBV25-1 with TRBJ1-2, with D tentatively TRBD1 (5 bases). V gave up 4 bases and J gave up 6 bases, with 15 bases separating them. The CDR3 extends over 14 amino acids. Germline loops: CDR1 MGHDK, CDR2 SYGVNS. In DNA, the CDR3 is TGTGCCAGCAGTGGTGCGGGGCGAAGGGATGGCTACACCTTC. Protein: CASSGAGRRDGYTF.

This clone has only a few counts. The rearrangement links TRBV19 to TRBJ1-1; D not certain. The CDR3 sequence is 16 residues long. The germline gives CDR1 LNHDA, CDR2 SQIVND (reference sequence). Trimming shortened V by 0 bases and J by 2 bases, and 13 bases separated the two germline ends. CDR3: CASSIDSLGSNTEAFF. DNA for the CDR3: TGTGCCAGTAGTATAGATTCGTTAGGCAGTAACACTGAAGCTTTCTTT.

V gene TRBV27 combines with J gene TRBJ2-3; D is possibly TRBD2 (6 bases). This CDR3 is 16 amino acids long. The germline V and J ends were trimmed by 7 bases and 2 bases, with 19 bases remaining between them. Germline V lookup: CDR1 MNHEY, CDR2 SMNVEV (reference sequence). The DNA of the CDR3 is TGTGCCAGCAAACCAGGCGGGGCCCGTCCCACAGATACGCAGTATTTT. The encoded protein is CASKPGGARPTDTQYF.

This clone was counted a few times. The rearrangement links TRBV6-7 to TRBJ2-5, with 7 bases that match TRBD1. Being an ORF, TRBV6-7 has a function that is uncertain. V shed 6 bases, J shed 2 bases, and the junction held 6 bases outside the gene matches. This CDR3 has 14 residues. CDR3 loop: CASRDKDRQETQYF. The CDR3 coding sequence is TGTGCCAGCAGGGACAAGGACAGGCAAGAGACCCAGTACTTC.

The J gene is TRBJ2-2, the V gene TRBV7-3; TRBD2 matches 10 bases. The CDR3 extends over 16 amino acids. J lost 6 bases, V lost 4 bases, and 8 bases had no gene match. Germline V CDR1 and CDR2: SGHTA, FQGTGA. As DNA, the CDR3 is TGTGCCAGCAGCTCCCAAAGCGGGAGGGCCGCCGGGGAGCTGTTTTTT. Amino acid sequence: CASSSQSGRAAGELFF.

J is TRBJ2-5 and V is TRBV30; D not certain. The V gene lost 8 bases and the J gene lost 3 bases, with 13 bases spanning the gap. The CDR3 extends over 12 amino acids. Per germline, CDR1 GTSNPN and CDR2 SVGIG (reference sequence). The CDR3 DNA is TGTGCCCGGGCGGAAAGCAAAGAGACCCAGTACTTC. Amino acids: CARAESKETQYF.

This clone was observed once. This chain connects TRBV6-5 to TRBJ1-4; 12 bases fit TRBD1. Germline V CDR1 and CDR2: MNHEY, SVGAGI. The CDR3 extends over 14 amino acids. V shed 7 bases, J shed 8 bases, and the junction held 5 bases outside the gene matches. CDR3 nucleotide sequence: TGTGCCAGCAAGGGCGGGACAGGGGGCGAAAAACTGTTTTTT. Translating it yields CASKGGTGGEKLFF.

V is TRBV7-9 and J is TRBJ2-7; 7 bases are a match to TRBD2. The length of the CDR3 is 13 residues. J gave up 1 base and V 6 bases, and 3 bases lay outside the gene matches. Germline V gene lookup returns CDR1 SEHNR and CDR2 FQNEAQ (reference sequence). CDR3 protein: CASSSGSSYEQYF. DNA for the CDR3: TGTGCCAGCAGTAGCGGGTCTTCCTACGAGCAGTACTTC.

This clone was seen only once. The genes are TRBV28 and TRBJ2-1, with 10 bases matching TRBD2. The length of the CDR3 is 16 residues. V dropped 5 bases and J dropped 4; count of bases not matched to a gene: 8. Germline V gene lookup returns CDR1 MDHEN and CDR2 SYDVKM. The CDR3 bases are TGTGCCAGCAGTGGATCTAGCGGGGGCGGGTACAATGAGCAGTTCTTC. This codes for CASSGSSGGGYNEQFF.

The chain has TRBV27 and TRBJ1-2; 8 bases match TRBD1. CDR1 and CDR2 from the germline V gene are MNHEY and SMNVEV (reference sequence). Trimming cost V 2 bases and J 4 bases; bases outside gene matches: 3. This CDR3 contains 14 residues. In DNA, the CDR3 is TGTGCCAGCAGTTTAAGACAGGGGCCCTATGGCTACACCTTC. Its translation is CASSLRQGPYGYTF.

The chain employs TRBV5-1 and TRBJ2-1; 9 bases agree with TRBD2. The ends lost 4 bases at V and 8 bases at J; junction bases unmatched: 16. CDR1 SGHRS and CDR2 YFSETQ come from the germline V gene. The CDR3 is made up of 17 amino acids. CDR3 protein: CASSPLAGGPVIYEQFF. The DNA for the CDR3 is TGCGCCAGCAGCCCCTTGGCGGGAGGGCCCGTAATTTATGAGCAGTTCTTC.

The CDR3 here is CASSPQTNTGELFF. For the CDR3, the DNA is TGTGCCAGCAGCCCTCAGACTAATACCGGGGAGCTGTTTTTT. The V and J genes are TRBV9 and TRBJ2-2; a weak D match, TRBD2 (5 bases). The V end was cut by 4 bases, the J end by 5 bases, with 12 bases between. Germline V gene data show CDR1 as SGDLS and CDR2 as YYNGEE. CDR3 length: 14 residues.

This clone was seen a few times. Its ends do not fully match the called genes, so a read error is possible. This sequence joins TRBV18 and TRBJ1-1, with D perhaps TRBD1 (6 bases). The length of the CDR3 is 13 residues. The germline CDR1 and CDR2 sequences are KGHSH and LQKENI. CDR3 bases: TGTGCCAGCTCGCCACAAACAGGGTCTGAAGCTTTCTTT. Translated, it gives CASSPQTGSEAFF.

Here the CDR3 reads CASSGRQQPNYGYTF. The CDR3 bases are TGTGCCAGCAGTGGACGACAGCAGCCTAACTATGGCTACACCTTC. J is TRBJ1-2 and V is TRBV25-1, with D maybe TRBD1 (5 bases). The length of the CDR3 is 15 residues. Germline V gives CDR1 MGHDK, CDR2 SYGVNS. Trimming cost V 4 bases and J 0 bases, with 12 bases left between them.

Turning to this clone: One junction end disagrees with the germline gene, perhaps due to a read error. The genes are TRBV5-6 and TRBJ2-7, with TRBD1 identical over 10 bases. Germline lookup yields CDR1 SGHDT and CDR2 YYEEEE. The CDR3 is 13 residues long. CDR3 amino acids: CASSPAGQGNQRF. For the CDR3, the DNA is TGTGCCAGCAGCCCTGCGGGACAGGGGAATCAAAGGTTC.

The chain is built from TRBV5-1 and TRBJ1-5, with TRBD1 as a possible D gene (5 bases). This CDR3 is 15 amino acids long. The germline CDR1 and CDR2 sequences are SGHRS and YFSETQ. Trimming removed 0 bases from V and 7 bases from J, with 14 bases in between. The CDR3 here is CASSLGSSQGQPQHF. The CDR3 nucleotides read TGCGCCAGCAGCTTGGGATCTTCCCAGGGACAGCCCCAGCATTTT.

This clone was counted a few times. V gene TRBV5-1 combines with J gene TRBJ2-2, with 9 bases aligning to TRBD2. After removal of 0 bases from V and 4 bases from J, the junction contained 10 bases not matched to a gene. This CDR3 comprises 18 residues. Germline V gene sequence: CDR1 SGHRS, CDR2 YFSETQ. The CDR3 spells CASSLGSGGYPPTGELFF. The DNA of the CDR3 is TGCGCCAGCAGCTTGGGTAGCGGGGGTTACCCCCCCACCGGGGAGCTGTTTTTT.

This clone appeared a few times. The chain uses TRBV4-1 and TRBJ1-2; the D gene is possibly TRBD1 (5 bases). CDR3 length: 16 residues. CDR1 and CDR2 from the germline V gene are MGHRA and YSYEKL. Trimming took off 3 bases at V and 4 bases at J, with 18 bases between the two ends. CDR3 nucleotide sequence: TGCGCCAGCAGCCAGGTTTTGGGGGGGAGGTTCTATGGCTACACCTTC. It translates to CASSQVLGGRFYGYTF.

By proportion, this clone is medium-sized. The chain couples TRBV7-2 to TRBJ1-3; 7 bases map to TRBD1. Per the germline V gene, CDR1 is SGHTA and CDR2 is FQGNSA. This CDR3 region has 14 residues. The J segment lost 2 bases and the V segment lost 8 bases, leaving 6 bases of the junction unmatched. The CDR3 DNA sequence: TGTGCCAGCGAAGACAGGGTGGCTGGAAACACCATATATTTT. Encoded protein: CASEDRVAGNTIYF.

The chain links TRBV6-5 to TRBJ1-2, with TRBD1 as a possible D gene (5 bases). V lost 6 bases and J lost 3, with 14 bases in between. CDR1 MNHEY and CDR2 SVGAGI come from the germline V gene. The CDR3 is 14 amino acids. The CDR3 sequence is CASSFDRADYGYTF. The CDR3 DNA is TGTGCCAGCAGCTTCGACAGAGCAGACTATGGCTACACCTTC.